This T cell receptor beta chain came from a study of T cell responses to AZD1222 COVID-19 vaccine. Study-wide points: Nearly half of spike-specific TCRs reportedly go after variant regions that carry no mutations. Only five or six AZD1222 recipients tested seropositive at baseline. Repertoires were collected only later (after the peak T cell response had occurred).

The protocol was immunoSEQ multiplex PCR, while the TCRdb copy is restricted to in-frame clones and leaves out a portion. The sample shows 150,000 to 200,000 clones, almost 90% of them seen only once. Comment on this clone: What it binds is unknown.

The CDR3 loop spans 12 amino acids. In germline, CDR1 is MNHNS, CDR2 SASEGT. V lost 3 bases and J lost 3, with 6 bases in between. This chain connects TRBV6-1 to TRBJ2-7; D remains unclear. The receptor's source is an adult who received the AZD1222 COVID-19 vaccine. Source: peripheral blood, taken 28 days after the second AZD1222 dose. The CDR3 region is CASSDRNYEQYF. The CDR3 coding sequence is TGTGCCAGCAGTGACAGAAACTACGAGCAGTACTTC.